These 8 T cell receptor beta chains came from one sample sequenced in a study of cytomegalovirus exposure and HLA in healthy donors. It was with 60 Vbeta and 13 Jbeta primers that the PCR ran. The protocol was immunoSEQ multiplex PCR, while the TCRdb copy is restricted to in-frame clones and leaves out a portion. Among some 160,000 clones listed, around 73% were seen once. The sample taken for sequencing was PBMCs. These receptor sequences come from a woman aged 18-35 years in good health and CMV-seropositive.

The rearrangement joins TRBV7-9 to TRBJ2-7; TRBD1 matches at 7 bases. CDR1 SEHNR and CDR2 FQNEAQ come from the germline V gene (reference sequence). After removal of 5 bases from V and 0 bases from J, the junction contained 19 bases not matched to a gene. This CDR3 comprises 19 residues. The CDR3 DNA reads as TGTGCCAGCAGCGACCCAAGGGGGACAGACCGCTTGAGCTCCTACGAGCAGTACTTC. This codes for CASSDPRGTDRLSSYEQYF.

V usage is TRBV7-9 and J usage is TRBJ2-1; 9 bases match TRBD1. Trimming took 5 bases from V and 1 from J; bases not matched to a gene: 6. Per the germline V gene, CDR1 is SEHNR and CDR2 is FQNEAQ (reference sequence). CDR3 length equals 16 residues. The CDR3 region has the DNA TGTGCCAGCAGCGGGTTGGGACAGGGATCCTACAATGAGCAGTTCTTC. It encodes CASSGLGQGSYNEQFF.

The sample holds one count of this clone. The V gene is TRBV11-1, the J gene TRBJ2-3; a possible D gene is TRBD1 (6 bases). Trimming pared 3 bases from V and 3 bases from J, leaving 16 bases between. Germline-derived CDR1 and CDR2 are SGHAT and FQDESV (reference sequence). This CDR3 is 16 amino acids long. CDR3: CASSFLGARGTDTQYF. DNA of the CDR3: TGTGCCAGCAGCTTTCTGGGGGCCCGAGGTACAGATACGCAGTATTTT. Full variable domain (missing parts from reference TRBV11-1 and TRBJ2-3): EAEVAQSPRYKITEKSQAVAFWCDPISGHATLYWYRQILGQGPELLVQFQDESVVDDSQLPKDRFSAERLKGVDSTLKIQPAELGDSAMYLCASSFLGARGTDTQYFGPGTRLTVL.

This clone was observed a single time. The rearrangement links TRBV18 to TRBJ1-6; D is undetermined. V was shortened by 3 bases and J by 16 bases, with 13 bases between the two germline ends. The CDR3 runs 12 residues. Germline CDR1 and CDR2: KGHSH and LQKENI. DNA for the CDR3: TGTGCCAGCTCACCTGAGCGGGATCCTCTCCACTTT. This sequence encodes CASSPERDPLHF.

The chain links TRBV5-6 to TRBJ2-5; TRBD2 is a possible D gene (6 bases). The germline V gene has CDR1 SGHDT and CDR2 YYEEEE. The CDR3 is 15 amino acids. The germline V and J ends were trimmed by 4 bases and 11 bases, with 24 bases remaining between them. CDR3 region: CASSPPGSGLREQYF. CDR3 sequence (DNA): TGTGCCAGCAGCCCCCCGGGGAGCGGCCTACGGGAGCAGTACTTC.

V usage is TRBV30 and J usage is TRBJ2-2; the match to TRBD2 covers 10 bases. The J segment lost 5 bases and the V segment lost 7 bases, leaving 10 bases of the junction unmatched. Germline CDR1 reads GTSNPN; CDR2 reads SVGIG (reference sequence). This CDR3 spans 15 amino acids. The CDR3 spells CASSPGLAATGELFF. CDR3 nucleotides: TGTGCCTCAAGCCCAGGACTAGCGGCAACCGGGGAGCTGTTTTTT.

This rearrangement joins TRBV19 to TRBJ1-5; TRBD1 aligns across 7 bases. Trimming took 5 bases from V and 7 from J; bases not matched to a gene: 8. The CDR3 covers 14 residues. Looked up from germline, CDR1 is LNHDA and CDR2 is SQIVND (reference sequence). Here the CDR3 DNA reads TGTGCCAGTAGTTCTTCGAAGGGGGCCCAGCCCCAGCATTTT. Its translation: CASSSSKGAQPQHF.

V is TRBV7-9 and J is TRBJ2-3; 13 nucleotides line up with TRBD2. Looked up from germline, CDR1 is SEHNR and CDR2 is FQNEAQ (reference sequence). The CDR3 totals 17 residues. Trimming removed 1 base from V and 6 bases from J; junction bases left unmatched: 7. DNA of the CDR3: TGTGCCAGCAGCTTAGGTACTAGCGGGGGGGTAGAGGATACGCAGTATTTT. Translation gives CASSLGTSGGVEDTQYF.